Below, 30 T cell receptor beta chains from the same sample are listed, as sequenced in a study of CD4 T cells in relation to SARS-CoV-2 and coronaviruses. The data were produced by immunoSEQ multiplex PCR, yet TCRdb's version contains in-frame clones alone and is incomplete. This table has about 37,000 clones, roughly 88% appearing once. Sample: memory CD4+ T cells from PBMCs. The origin of the receptors is an adult with COVID-19.

The V gene is TRBV27, the J gene TRBJ2-1; D is possibly TRBD2 (6 bases). This CDR3 contains 14 residues. V shed 2 bases and J shed 6 bases, with 11 bases lying between them. CDR1 is MNHEY and CDR2 is SMNVEV in the germline V gene (reference sequence). This CDR3 is CASSLRTNVNEQFF. The DNA for the CDR3 is TGTGCCAGCAGTTTACGGACTAACGTCAATGAGCAGTTCTTC.

V is TRBV5-1 and J is TRBJ1-1; 7 bases are shared with TRBD1. After removal of 0 bases from V and 6 bases from J, the junction contained 11 bases not matched to a gene. This CDR3 region has 16 residues. Looked up from germline, CDR1 is SGHRS and CDR2 is YFSETQ. CDR3 DNA: TGCGCCAGCAGCTTGGGCAGGGGGGGAAGAGAGGCTGAAGCTTTCTTT. Its translation is CASSLGRGGREAEAFF.

The rearrangement links TRBV28 to TRBJ2-1; 7 positions match TRBD2. The trim removed 8 bases at V and 8 bases at J, leaving 9 bases unmatched. The CDR3 length is 13 residues. The germline V gene has CDR1 MDHEN and CDR2 SYDVKM. The DNA of the CDR3 is TGTGCCAGCCGCGGGAGCCTGGGGGATGAGCAGTTCTTC. It encodes CASRGSLGDEQFF. The entire variable domain, with the rest obtained from reference TRBV28 and TRBJ2-1, is as follows: DVKVTQSSRYLVKRTGEKVFLECVQDMDHENMFWYRQDPGLGLRLIYFSYDVKMKEKGDIPEGYSVSREKKERFSLILESASTNQTSMYLCASRGSLGDEQFFGPGTRLTVL.

This chain joins TRBV7-2 and TRBJ2-7; 10 bases line up with TRBD2. The CDR3 sequence is 14 residues long. J was trimmed by 2 bases and V by 7 bases; bases with no gene match: 5. Germline V gene lookup returns CDR1 SGHTA and CDR2 FQGNSA. The CDR3 here is CASNPGTSAYEQYF. CDR3 sequence (DNA): TGTGCCAGCAACCCCGGGACTAGCGCCTACGAGCAGTACTTC.

This clone was counted between two and nine times. The CDR3 DNA is TGTGCCTGGTCTACGGGACTAGCGGGAGCCTACAATGAGCAGTTCTTC. Residues: CAWSTGLAGAYNEQFF. V gene TRBV30 combines with J gene TRBJ2-1; the match to TRBD2 covers 14 bases. The CDR3 runs to 16 residues. Germline V CDR1 and CDR2: GTSNPN, SVGIG (reference sequence). Trimming at V came to 5 bases and at J to 2 bases, leaving 5 bases not matched to a gene. The full variable domain, its missing parts supplied by reference TRBV30 and TRBJ2-1, is SQTIHQWPATLVQPVGSPLSLECTVEGTSNPNLYWYRQAAGRGLQLLFYSVGIGQISSEVPQNLSASRPQDRQFILSSKKLLLSDSGFYLCAWSTGLAGAYNEQFFGPGTRLTVL.

This clone has a single count. This chain joins TRBV15 and TRBJ2-1; D is perhaps TRBD2 (5 bases). The CDR3 length is 15 residues. Per germline, CDR1 LNHNV and CDR2 YYDKDF (reference sequence). V was trimmed by 2 bases and J by 6 bases, leaving 14 bases between them. The DNA of the CDR3 is TGTGCCACCAGCAGATTCCGGACTGCACCCAATGAGCAGTTCTTC. This codes for CATSRFRTAPNEQFF.

This clone was observed a handful of times. V usage is TRBV5-6 and J usage is TRBJ1-6; D remains ambiguous. V lost 4 bases and J lost 9, with 17 bases in between. Germline lookup yields CDR1 SGHDT and CDR2 YYEEEE. There are 15 residues in the CDR3. The CDR3 loop is CASSDLGKTGSPLHF. The CDR3, as DNA: TGTGCCAGCAGCGACCTTGGGAAAACGGGTTCACCCCTCCACTTT.

V is TRBV3-1 (or the pseudogene TRBV3-2) and J is TRBJ2-5; D is possibly TRBD2 (6 bases). V gave up 4 bases and J gave up 7 bases, with 10 bases separating them. CDR1 is LGHDT, CDR2 YNNKEL, per germline (reference sequence). The length of the CDR3 is 12 residues. The CDR3 sequence is CASSRPGGTQYF. CDR3 coding DNA: TGTGCCAGCAGCCGACCCGGGGGGACCCAGTACTTC.

The rearrangement uses TRBV4-2 and TRBJ2-7; the D call may be TRBD1 or TRBD2 (6 bases each). The CDR3 spans 12 residues. Deletions cut 7 bases from V and 1 base from J, with 8 bases between. From germline, CDR1 is LGHNA and CDR2 YNFKEQ. CDR3 bases: TGTGCCAGCAAGGGGGGTTCCTACGAGCAGTACTTC. The encoded protein is CASKGGSYEQYF.

The V call is TRBV6-2 or TRBV6-3, the J call TRBJ1-2; D uncertain. There are 14 residues in the CDR3. Germline lookup yields CDR1 MNHEY and CDR2 SVGEGT. Between the trimmed V and J ends, which lost 0 bases and 2 bases, there was a span of 7 bases. Here the CDR3 DNA reads TGTGCCAGCAGTTACTCAGGGCGAAACTATGGCTACACCTTC. It translates to CASSYSGRNYGYTF.

The rearrangement uses TRBV24-1 and TRBJ2-1; D gene uncertain. There are 14 residues in the CDR3. Trimming removed 5 bases at V and 0 bases at J, with 7 bases between. In germline, CDR1 is KGHDR, CDR2 SFDVKD. The CDR3 coding sequence is TGTGCCACCAGTGGCAGCAGCTCCTACAATGAGCAGTTCTTC. It encodes CATSGSSSYNEQFF.

This chain connects TRBV7-9 to TRBJ2-7; TRBD2 aligns across 11 bases. This CDR3 is built from 15 residues. From germline, CDR1 is SEHNR and CDR2 FQNEAQ (reference sequence). V dropped 5 bases and J dropped 2; count of bases not matched to a gene: 5. CDR3 protein: CASSLETSGTYEQYF. For the CDR3, the DNA is TGTGCCAGCAGCCTCGAGACTAGCGGGACCTACGAGCAGTACTTC. Full variable domain (outside the CDR3, taken from reference TRBV7-9 and TRBJ2-7): DTGVSQNPRHKITKRGQNVTFRCDPISEHNRLYWYRQTLGQGPEFLTYFQNEAQLEKSRLLSDRFSAERPKGSFSTLEIQRTEQGDSAMYLCASSLETSGTYEQYFGPGTRLTVT.

This chain links TRBV6-5 with TRBJ1-5, with a possible D match to TRBD1 (5 bases). V was shortened by 5 bases and J by 4 bases, with 12 bases between the two germline ends. CDR3 length: 14 residues. Germline-derived CDR1 and CDR2 are MNHEY and SVGAGI. CDR3 residues: CASSRRGGNQPQHF. The CDR3 region has the DNA TGTGCCAGCAGTCGCCGCGGGGGAAATCAGCCCCAGCATTTT.

The chain recombines TRBV12-3 or TRBV12-4 with TRBJ1-2, with D hard to call. V shed 1 base and J shed 8 bases, with 11 bases lying between them. The CDR3 covers 13 residues. The CDR3 loop reads CASSLGPGPGYTF. The CDR3 DNA reads as TGTGCCAGCAGTTTAGGCCCCGGGCCCGGCTACACCTTC.

The chain's CDR3 is CASVPRAGRKTTGELFF. In nucleotides, the CDR3 is TGTGCCAGCGTTCCCAGGGCAGGGAGGAAAACAACCGGGGAGCTGTTTTTT. The chain uses TRBV28 and TRBJ2-2; D may be TRBD2 (6 bases). Trimming took off 8 bases at V and 5 bases at J, with 24 bases between the two ends. This CDR3 has 17 residues. The germline gives CDR1 MDHEN, CDR2 SYDVKM.

J is TRBJ2-7 and V is TRBV3-1 (or the pseudogene TRBV3-2); TRBD1 matches 8 bases. V shed 2 bases and J 6 bases; nucleotides not matched to a gene: 6. The germline gives CDR1 LGHDT, CDR2 YNNKEL (reference sequence). CDR3 length equals 14 residues. The CDR3 is CASSQRDRGSEQYF. In DNA form, the CDR3 reads TGTGCCAGCAGCCAACGCGACAGGGGAAGCGAGCAGTACTTC.

This chain uses TRBV5-1 with TRBJ2-5, with 12 bases aligning to TRBD1. V dropped 4 bases and J dropped 5; count of bases not matched to a gene: 18. The CDR3 runs 19 residues. Germline V gene data show CDR1 as SGHRS and CDR2 as YFSETQ. The CDR3 loop is CASSGAPVVGTGGFETQYF. DNA for the CDR3: TGCGCCAGCAGCGGCGCCCCGGTTGTCGGGACAGGGGGCTTTGAGACCCAGTACTTC.

This chain joins TRBV5-6 and TRBJ2-1, with 8 bases that match TRBD2. The CDR3 covers 15 residues. Germline CDR1 SGHDT, CDR2 YYEEEE. With V trimmed by 0 bases and J by 3 bases, 2 bases remained unmatched. CDR3 bases: TGTGCCAGCAGCTTGGGACTAGCGCTCTACAATGAGCAGTTCTTC. As protein: CASSLGLALYNEQFF. The full variable domain, its missing parts supplied by reference TRBV5-6 and TRBJ2-1, is DAGVTQSPTHLIKTRGQQVTLRCSPKSGHDTVSWYQQALGQGPQFIFQYYEEEERQRGNFPDRFSGHQFPNYSSELNVNALLLGDSALYLCASSLGLALYNEQFFGPGTRLTVL.

With regard to this clone: The junction and the germline gene differ at one end; a read error may be behind it. The chain recombines TRBV7-9 with TRBJ2-4; 8 bases fit TRBD1. The CDR3 loop spans 11 amino acids. CDR1 and CDR2 (germline): SEHNR, FQNEAQ (reference sequence). As DNA, the CDR3 is TGTGCCAGCAGTCAAGAGGACAGGGTGTGCTTC. Its protein product is CASSQEDRVCF.

The chain has TRBV19 and TRBJ1-5; D is unresolved. V was cut by 4 bases and J by 1 base, with 14 bases left in between. The CDR3 extends over 16 amino acids. Germline-derived CDR1 and CDR2 are LNHDA and SQIVND (reference sequence). The CDR3 protein is CASSTQPRASNQPQHF. The CDR3, as DNA: TGTGCCAGTAGTACCCAGCCCCGAGCCAGCAATCAGCCCCAGCATTTT.

This chain uses TRBV15 with TRBJ2-7, with 7 nucleotides matching TRBD2. V dropped 5 bases and J dropped 6; count of bases not matched to a gene: 13. This CDR3 contains 15 residues. Germline CDR1 is LNHNV and CDR2 is YYDKDF (reference sequence). The CDR3: CATSEAPGGRGEQYF. CDR3 nucleotides: TGTGCCACCAGCGAGGCCCCGGGGGGACGGGGCGAGCAGTACTTC.

The gene calls are TRBV5-4 and TRBJ2-6; 7 bases are a match to TRBD2. The germline CDR1 and CDR2 sequences are SGHNT and YYREEE (reference sequence). The CDR3 contains 18 residues. The ends lost 2 bases at V and 2 bases at J; junction bases unmatched: 10. The CDR3 DNA follows: TGTGCCAGCAGCTTCGCGGGGCGGGGGAACACTGGGGCCAACGTCCTGACTTTC. Its protein is CASSFAGRGNTGANVLTF.

V and J are TRBV6-5 and TRBJ1-1; D unclear. Trimming took off 6 bases at V and 5 bases at J, with 10 bases between the two ends. The CDR3 spans 12 residues. Germline V lookup: CDR1 MNHEY, CDR2 SVGAGI. The CDR3 DNA is TGTGCCAGCAGACAAGGGAGGACTGAAGCTTTCTTT. Its protein is CASRQGRTEAFF.

The V call is TRBV2, the J call TRBJ1-6; D possibly corresponds to TRBD1 (6 bases). CDR3 length: 15 amino acids. Germline CDR1 SNHLY, CDR2 FYNNEI. V lost 2 bases to trimming and J lost 6 bases, with 11 bases between them. The CDR3 loop is CASSESRGANSPLHF. The CDR3 DNA is TGTGCCAGCAGTGAATCGCGGGGGGCTAATTCACCCCTCCACTTT.

The V gene is TRBV3-1 (or the pseudogene TRBV3-2), the J gene TRBJ2-2, with D unclear. Germline CDR1 and CDR2: LGHDT and YNNKEL (reference sequence). V was trimmed by 1 base and J by 4 bases, leaving 13 bases between them. This CDR3 is built from 16 residues. The DNA for the CDR3 is TGTGCCAGCAGCCAAGTTATCGGGCATAGCACCGGGGAGCTGTTTTTT. Protein: CASSQVIGHSTGELFF.

The CDR3 protein is CASSLVGTSNQPQHF. CDR3 coding DNA: TGTGCCAGCAGCTTAGTCGGAACGAGCAATCAGCCCCAGCATTTT. The rearrangement links TRBV7-2 to TRBJ1-5; D is uncertain. With 1 base removed from V and 1 base from J, the gap between germline ends came to 8 bases. Per germline, CDR1 SGHTA and CDR2 FQGNSA. CDR3 length: 15 amino acids.

With respect to this clone: Other DNA sequences in this specimen translate into the identical CDR3. The chain employs TRBV7-9 and TRBJ2-7; 11 nucleotides line up with TRBD2. Trimming took 5 bases from V and 3 from J; bases not matched to a gene: 3. CDR1 SEHNR and CDR2 FQNEAQ come from the germline V gene (reference sequence). CDR3 length: 14 residues. In DNA form, the CDR3 reads TGTGCCAGCAGCGGCACTAGCGGGGGCTACGAGCAGTACTTC. This codes for CASSGTSGGYEQYF.

This chain links TRBV15 with TRBJ2-3, with 10 bases lining up with TRBD2. CDR3 length: 13 residues. The trim removed 7 bases at V and 9 bases at J, leaving 7 bases unmatched. CDR1 and CDR2 from the germline V gene are LNHNV and YYDKDF (reference sequence). CDR3 loop: CATTRLAGETQYF. The CDR3 DNA reads as TGTGCCACCACTCGGCTAGCGGGAGAGACGCAGTATTTT.

The chain carries TRBV6-2 or TRBV6-3 and TRBJ2-4; D might be TRBD2 (5 bases). Trimming shortened V by 6 bases and J by 0 bases, and 15 bases separated the two germline ends. CDR1 and CDR2 from the germline V gene are MNHEY and SVGEGT. The CDR3 extends over 16 amino acids. CDR3 nucleotide sequence: TGTGCCAGCAGCCCCGACCCGAGGGTAGCCAAAAACATTCAGTACTTC. Its protein is CASSPDPRVAKNIQYF.

The genes are TRBV7-3 and TRBJ1-1; 8 bases match TRBD1. This CDR3 comprises 13 residues. The trim removed 3 bases at V and 5 bases at J, leaving 2 bases unmatched. Germline V lookup: CDR1 SGHTA, CDR2 FQGTGA. The CDR3 nucleotides are TGTGCCAGCAGCTTGGACAGGGTTACTGAAGCTTTCTTT. Its translation: CASSLDRVTEAFF.